These T cell receptor beta chains were read from a single sample in a study of blood T cell repertoires in COVID-19. The assay was immunoSEQ multiplex PCR, and TCRdb's table has in-frame clones only and misses some. The table includes fewer than 20,000 clones, about 88% detected once. The sequenced sample was peripheral blood. The receptor source for this set is an elderly man with acute or convalescent COVID-19. Each CDR3 is given with its conserved first and last residue. The D gene is left open where the match is weak. Clone size is given for some rows only: seen once, a few or many times, or a class if the clone is expanded.

clone_size,j_call,v_call,d_call,cdr3_nt,cdr3_aa
NA,TRBJ1-2,TRBV19,NA,TGTGCCAGTAGTGGACCCCCGCGGGACGGTACGGGCTACACCTTC,CASSGPPRDGTGYTF
NA,TRBJ2-5,TRBV7-9,TRBD2,TGTGCCTCGCATGGACTAGCGGGAGGGCCTGGGCAAGAGACCCAGTACTTC,CASHGLAGGPGQETQYF
NA,TRBJ1-1,TRBV11-2,TRBD1,TGTGCCAGCAACGACAGGGCCAGCACTGAAGCTTTCTTT,CASNDRASTEAFF
NA,TRBJ1-1,TRBV3-1/TRBV3-2,NA,TGTGCCAGCAGCCAGTGGGGGCACGACACTGAAGCTTTCTTT,CASSQWGHDTEAFF
NA,TRBJ1-2,TRBV19,NA,TGTGCCAGCGGTGATGGCTACACCTTC,CASGDGYTF
NA,TRBJ2-7,TRBV7-8,TRBD2,TGTGCCAGCAGCTTATTAGCGGGAGGGCACAACGAGCAGTACTTC,CASSLLAGGHNEQYF
NA,TRBJ2-7,TRBV5-4,NA,TGTGCCAGCAGCTTGGCCGGACAGTTCTACGAGCAGTACTTC,CASSLAGQFYEQYF
NA,TRBJ2-5,TRBV3-1/TRBV3-2,NA,TGTGCCAGCAGCCCACCGGGTTCGTACCAAGAGACCCAGTACTTC,CASSPPGSYQETQYF
NA,TRBJ1-3,TRBV19,NA,TGTGCCAGTATGGCCTCGTCTGGAAACACCATATATTTT,CASMASSGNTIYF
NA,TRBJ2-2,TRBV2,NA,TGTGCCAGCAGTGTACATGGGGCCGGCACCGGGGAGCTGTTTTTT,CASSVHGAGTGELFF
NA,TRBJ1-1,TRBV7-2,NA,TGTGCCAGCAGCGTACAGGGATTTACTGAAGCTTTCTTT,CASSVQGFTEAFF
few,TRBJ1-3,TRBV5-4,NA,TGTGCCAGCAGCAGTAAAACAGGGAGTCGTCCCCAGGGCACCATATATTTT,CASSSKTGSRPQGTIYF
once,TRBJ2-6,TRBV5-1,NA,TGCGCCAGCAGCCTCCTGGGCCACTCTGGGGCCAACGTCCTGACTTTC,CASSLLGHSGANVLTF
NA,TRBJ1-5,TRBV19,NA,TGTGCCAGTAGTTATAGGGGGGGGCGGAGTATTAGCAATCAGCCCCAGCATTTT,CASSYRGGRSISNQPQHF
NA,TRBJ1-1,TRBV5-4,TRBD1,TGTGCCAGCAGCTTGCCCCAAGGGGGCTTCACTGAAGCTTTCTTT,CASSLPQGGFTEAFF
NA,TRBJ1-2,TRBV3-1/TRBV3-2,TRBD1,TGTGCCAGCAGCCAGTCAGGGGGCCTTAACTATGGCTACACCTTC,CASSQSGGLNYGYTF
once,TRBJ1-1,TRBV2,NA,TGTGCCAGCAGCGGACAGAGAATGAACACTGAAGCTTTCTTT,CASSGQRMNTEAFF
few,TRBJ1-1,TRBV3-1/TRBV3-2,TRBD1,TGTGCCAGCAGCCAAGAGTACAGGGGAGCGGGTGAAGCTTTCTTT,CASSQEYRGAGEAFF
NA,TRBJ1-6,TRBV18,NA,TGTGCCAGCTCGCTACTACAGGGCGACTCCTATAATTCACCCCTCCACTTT,CASSLLQGDSYNSPLHF
NA,TRBJ2-5,TRBV14,TRBD2,TGTGCCAGCAGCCAATTCCGGACTAGCGGAGGCCAAGAGACCCAGTACTTC,CASSQFRTSGGQETQYF
NA,TRBJ1-1,TRBV21-1,NA,TGTGCCAGCAGCAGACTCAGGGACTGGGGGGACACTGAAGCTTTCTTT,CASSRLRDWGDTEAFF